A single T cell receptor beta chain is shown here with its context. Its antigen remains unidentified. Trimming at V came to 0 bases and at J to 9 bases, leaving 8 bases not matched to a gene. The CDR3 has 15 amino acids. Assay: immunoSEQ multiplex PCR; the TCRdb copy retains only in-frame clones and omits some. This sample has around 90,000 clones, with 86% found just once. The data originate from a study of T cell repertoires and HLA-DP antigens. The sequence derives from a man between 45 and 60 years old in good health and CMV-seronegative. The sample taken for sequencing was CD4+ T cells from PBMCs. This chain joins TRBV5-7 and TRBJ1-5; TRBD1 matches at 8 bases. TRBV5-7 is placed among ORFs of uncertain function. CDR3 loop: CASSLGRGLLWPQHF. CDR3 nucleotides: TGTGCCAGCAGCTTGGGCAGGGGGCTCCTGTGGCCCCAGCATTTT.